These 27 T cell receptor beta chains were all obtained from the same sample, sequenced in a study of T cells in localized non-small cell lung cancer. Only in-frame clones appear in the TCRdb table, and some are missing; sequencing was by immunoSEQ multiplex PCR. The table includes 10,000 to 15,000 clones, approximately 84% detected once. This sample comprised peripheral blood, obtained before any cancer treatment. The origin of the receptors is a male donor older than 55 with stage I squamous cell lung carcinoma.

The V call is TRBV5-1, the J call TRBJ2-3, with 9 positions matching TRBD1. The CDR3 is 15 residues long. Germline CDR1 SGHRS, CDR2 YFSETQ. J lost 1 base, V lost 4 bases, and 4 bases had no gene match. The CDR3 loop is CASSPGQGGTDTQYF. CDR3 coding DNA: TGCGCCAGCAGCCCGGGACAGGGTGGCACAGATACGCAGTATTTT.

The chain couples TRBV27 to TRBJ1-1, with D possibly being TRBD1 (6 bases). The CDR3 has 12 amino acids. CDR1 MNHEY and CDR2 SMNVEV come from the germline V gene (reference sequence). The V gene lost 6 bases and the J gene lost 4 bases, with 9 bases spanning the gap. The CDR3 DNA reads as TGTGCCAGCAGGAGGGGGGTCACTGAAGCTTTCTTT. Translating gives CASRRGVTEAFF.

The sample holds a few counts of this clone. The chain couples TRBV2 to TRBJ1-1; 9 bases fit TRBD1. From germline, CDR1 is SNHLY and CDR2 FYNNEI. Trimming took 7 bases from V and 1 from J; bases not matched to a gene: 4. The CDR3 loop spans 14 amino acids. The CDR3 nucleotides read TGTGCCAGCACCGGGACAGGGAAGAACACTGAAGCTTTCTTT. Amino acid sequence: CASTGTGKNTEAFF.

The chain links TRBV30 to TRBJ1-5; the D gene is possibly TRBD1 (6 bases). This CDR3 has 12 residues. V gave up 2 bases and J gave up 12 bases, with 14 bases separating them. CDR1 is GTSNPN, CDR2 SVGIG, per germline (reference sequence). The CDR3 sequence is CAWSRDTGLQHF. The CDR3 DNA reads TGTGCCTGGAGTCGAGACACAGGGCTCCAGCATTTT.

V and J are TRBV19 and TRBJ1-5; D is perhaps TRBD1 (5 bases). The CDR3 loop spans 15 amino acids. V was cut by 3 bases and J by 2 bases, with 11 bases left in between. Germline V gene sequence: CDR1 LNHDA, CDR2 SQIVND (reference sequence). The CDR3 bases are TGTGCCAGTAGTATTTATGCGGGGGGCAATCAGCCCCAGCATTTT. Translated, it gives CASSIYAGGNQPQHF.

This clone was recorded only once. This chain links TRBV19 with TRBJ2-2; 9 positions agree with TRBD1. CDR3 size: 15 residues. The V gene's germline CDR1 is LNHDA and CDR2 SQIVND (reference sequence). The trim removed 3 bases at V and 4 bases at J, leaving 3 bases unmatched. CDR3 coding DNA: TGTGCCAGTAGTATCCCGACAGGGGGCACCGGGGAGCTGTTTTTT. Its protein is CASSIPTGGTGELFF.

The chain couples TRBV2 to TRBJ2-7; TRBD2 matches 7 bases. V lost 6 bases to trimming and J lost 0 bases; unmatched junction nucleotides: 8. This CDR3 is built from 15 residues. Germline values: CDR1 SNHLY, CDR2 FYNNEI. In DNA form, the CDR3 reads TGTGCCAGCAGGGAGTCGGGAGGCCTCTCCTACGAGCAGTACTTC. This encodes CASRESGGLSYEQYF.

V usage is TRBV30 and J usage is TRBJ1-3; no reliable D call. Per germline, CDR1 GTSNPN and CDR2 SVGIG (reference sequence). Trimming pared 2 bases from V and 1 base from J, leaving 6 bases between. The CDR3 spans 13 residues. CDR3 coding DNA: TGTGCCTGGAGTAGCTATTCTGGAAACACCATATATTTT. Protein sequence: CAWSSYSGNTIYF.

This clone appeared once. This chain joins TRBV13 and TRBJ2-7; weak D call: TRBD1 (7 bases). The CDR3 is 14 amino acids. V was cut by 6 bases and J by 0 bases, with 12 bases left in between. Germline CDR1 PRHDT, CDR2 FYEKMQ (reference sequence). CDR3 residues: CASRPGGNSYEQYF. The CDR3 bases are TGTGCCAGCAGACCAGGGGGGAACTCCTACGAGCAGTACTTC.

This CDR3 is CASSIVGTSGSNEQFF. Here the CDR3 DNA reads TGTGCCAGTAGTATAGTGGGGACTAGCGGGAGTAATGAGCAGTTCTTC. This chain joins TRBV19 and TRBJ2-1; 14 bases align to TRBD2. The CDR3 spans 16 residues. Germline values: CDR1 LNHDA, CDR2 SQIVND (reference sequence). Trimming removed 1 base from V and 7 bases from J; junction bases left unmatched: 3. The whole variable domain, remainder taken from reference TRBV19 and TRBJ2-1, is DGGITQSPKYLFRKEGQNVTLSCEQNLNHDAMYWYRQDPGQGLRLIYYSQIVNDFQKGDIAEGYSVSREKKESFPLTVTSAQKNPTAFYLCASSIVGTSGSNEQFFGPGTRLTVL.

The gene calls are TRBV5-1 and TRBJ2-7; TRBD2 agrees at 8 bases. Unmatched junction bases numbered 6, after V lost 6 bases and J lost 4 bases. This CDR3 comprises 13 residues. Germline V lookup: CDR1 SGHRS, CDR2 YFSETQ. CDR3 sequence (DNA): TGCGCCAGCACCCCGGGGGGGCTATACGAGCAGTACTTC. As protein: CASTPGGLYEQYF.

The V and J genes are TRBV6-5 and TRBJ1-1; maybe TRBD1 (5 bases). In germline, CDR1 is MNHEY, CDR2 SVGAGI. V shed 2 bases and J shed 5 bases, with 12 bases lying between them. The CDR3 sequence is 14 residues long. CDR3 in amino acids: CASSYIGAETEAFF. For the CDR3, the DNA is TGTGCCAGCAGTTACATAGGGGCTGAAACTGAAGCTTTCTTT.

This clone was seen only a few times. The CDR3 DNA reads as TGCGCCAGCAGCTCAGAATCCGGGTCAAAGGCTTTCTTT. This translates into CASSSESGSKAFF. This rearrangement joins TRBV5-1 to TRBJ1-1; D gene ambiguous. The CDR3 is 13 amino acids. Germline V gene sequence: CDR1 SGHRS, CDR2 YFSETQ. V lost 3 bases to trimming and J lost 11 bases, with 17 bases between them. Together with reference TRBV5-1 and TRBJ1-1, the CDR3 gives the full variable domain: KAGVTQTPRYLIKTRGQQVTLSCSPISGHRSVSWYQQTPGQGLQFLFEYFSETQRNKGNFPGRFSGRQFSNSRSEMNVSTLELGDSALYLCASSSESGSKAFFGQGTRLTVV.

There are a few counts of this clone. This chain connects TRBV28 to TRBJ2-7; 7 bases match TRBD1. This CDR3 contains 15 residues. Germline lookup yields CDR1 MDHEN and CDR2 SYDVKM. Trimming cost V 7 bases and J 3 bases; bases outside gene matches: 12. This CDR3 is CASTGTETFYYEQYF. The CDR3 nucleotides are TGTGCCAGCACCGGGACAGAAACCTTCTACTACGAGCAGTACTTC.

A few counts support this clone. The chain recombines TRBV27 with TRBJ1-2; 10 nucleotides match TRBD1. This CDR3 comprises 17 residues. Germline trimming cut 6 bases from V and 2 bases from J; bases unmatched to any gene: 12. The germline CDR1 and CDR2 sequences are MNHEY and SMNVEV (reference sequence). The CDR3 loop reads CASSSRGWTGGNYGYTF. The CDR3, as DNA: TGTGCCAGCAGCTCCCGTGGGTGGACAGGGGGGAACTATGGCTACACCTTC.

The chain joins TRBV7-9 to TRBJ2-2, with a weak D call TRBD1 (5 bases). V was cut by 4 bases and J by 7 bases, with 19 bases left in between. Germline CDR1 SEHNR, CDR2 FQNEAQ (reference sequence). The CDR3 is 16 amino acids. The CDR3 nucleotides are TGTGCCAGCAGCTCACATTCCGAGACAGCCGACGGGGAGCTGTTTTTT. It is translated as CASSSHSETADGELFF.

The gene calls are TRBV4-1 and TRBJ2-1, with TRBD2 matching 9 bases. V was pared by 0 bases and J by 5 bases, with 11 bases of the junction left unmatched. The CDR3 consists of 18 residues. Germline CDR1 reads MGHRA; CDR2 reads YSYEKL. CDR3 coding DNA: TGCGCCAGCAGCCAAGAAGCTGCTGAGACTAGCGGCCACAATGAGCAGTTCTTC. Protein sequence: CASSQEAAETSGHNEQFF.

V and J are TRBV7-2 and TRBJ2-1; the match to TRBD2 covers 7 bases. The CDR3 sequence is 15 residues long. The germline gives CDR1 SGHTA, CDR2 FQGNSA. V gave up 8 bases and J gave up 3 bases; unmatched junction bases: 10. The chain's CDR3 is CASSMREGSYNEQFF. The CDR3 bases are TGTGCCAGCTCAATGAGGGAGGGGAGCTACAATGAGCAGTTCTTC.

V usage is TRBV28 and J usage is TRBJ1-2, with a weak D call TRBD1 (6 bases). V gave up 5 bases and J gave up 3 bases, with 19 bases separating them. The CDR3 sequence is 16 residues long. CDR1 is MDHEN and CDR2 is SYDVKM in the germline V gene. The DNA for the CDR3 is TGTGCCAGCAGTCCGCCGGGCGGGGGCGCCGACTATGGCTACACCTTC. Its protein is CASSPPGGGADYGYTF.

The CDR3 is CASSQARGSHYEQYF. The CDR3 nucleotides are TGCGCCAGCAGCCAGGCACGGGGGAGCCACTACGAGCAGTACTTC. This chain connects TRBV4-1 to TRBJ2-7, with D maybe TRBD2 (6 bases). CDR1 and CDR2 from the germline V gene are MGHRA and YSYEKL. Trimming pared 3 bases from V and 3 bases from J, leaving 15 bases between. CDR3 length: 15 residues.

V usage is TRBV27 and J usage is TRBJ1-1; 8 nucleotides line up with TRBD1. The CDR3 extends over 13 amino acids. V gave up 6 bases and J gave up 4 bases; unmatched junction bases: 4. The germline V gene has CDR1 MNHEY and CDR2 SMNVEV (reference sequence). Here the CDR3 reads CASSLTGVTEAFF. The CDR3 DNA reads as TGTGCCAGCAGCTTGACAGGGGTCACTGAAGCTTTCTTT.

The rearrangement links TRBV18 to TRBJ2-7, with 9 nucleotides matching TRBD1. The CDR3 has 14 amino acids. Germline CDR1 and CDR2: KGHSH and LQKENI. Losses at the gene ends were 2 bases for V and 5 bases for J; bases not matched to a gene: 4. The CDR3 loop reads CASSPTGGRNEQYF. The CDR3 nucleotides read TGTGCCAGCTCACCAACAGGGGGCAGGAACGAGCAGTACTTC.

This clone has a single count. This chain links TRBV19 with TRBJ1-1; 7 bases agree with TRBD1. Germline V lookup: CDR1 LNHDA, CDR2 SQIVND (reference sequence). The J segment lost 11 bases and the V segment lost 6 bases, leaving 15 bases of the junction unmatched. The CDR3 has 14 residues. The CDR3 DNA follows: TGTGCCAGTAGCCAAGACAGGGAGGGATTCCTGGCTTTCTTT. It codes for CASSQDREGFLAFF.

The rearrangement joins TRBV19 to TRBJ1-4, with TRBD1 matching over 7 bases. Unmatched junction bases numbered 12, after V lost 4 bases and J lost 7 bases. This CDR3 is built from 16 residues. Germline V gene lookup returns CDR1 LNHDA and CDR2 SQIVND (reference sequence). This chain's CDR3 is CASSTPFRQGSEKLFF. In nucleotides, the CDR3 is TGTGCCAGTAGTACCCCCTTTCGACAGGGCAGTGAAAAACTGTTTTTT.

The CDR3 coding sequence is TGTGCCAGCAGCTTGGCCACTACCTACGAGCAGTACTTC. Translation: CASSLATTYEQYF. The rearrangement joins TRBV5-6 to TRBJ2-7; no clear D gene. The CDR3 consists of 13 residues. Germline-derived CDR1 and CDR2 are SGHDT and YYEEEE. V gave up 0 bases and J gave up 2 bases, with 6 bases separating them.

The chain recombines TRBV27 with TRBJ1-2, with TRBD1 matching 10 bases. CDR1 and CDR2 (germline): MNHEY, SMNVEV (reference sequence). This CDR3 spans 15 amino acids. V lost 0 bases, J lost 8 bases, and 6 bases stayed unmatched. CDR3 loop: CASSLSGTGAFGYTF. Here the CDR3 DNA reads TGTGCCAGCAGTTTATCCGGGACAGGGGCGTTCGGCTACACCTTC.

This clone has just one count. V is TRBV5-1 and J is TRBJ2-3; D may be TRBD1 (5 bases). This CDR3 region has 14 residues. Germline assignment: CDR1 SGHRS and CDR2 YFSETQ. The germline V and J ends were trimmed by 4 bases and 2 bases, with 11 bases remaining between them. CDR3 sequence: CASSARQFTDTQYF. The CDR3 bases are TGCGCCAGCAGCGCCCGACAGTTCACAGATACGCAGTATTTT.